The clone carrying this T cell receptor beta chain was recorded once. Its antigen remains unidentified. The data are from a study of cytomegalovirus exposure and HLA in healthy donors. As for the study in general: Researchers previously reported finding 100 million or so unique TCR beta sequences from 150 million to 200 million T cells. A preliminary data release comprised roughly 85 million unique TCRs obtained from HLA-typed donors. Findings of the study overall: In presence/absence analyses, roughly uniform sequencing depth across donors was assumed. Reports indicated that the classifier achieved high specificity and sensitivity in diagnosing cytomegalovirus status.

Primers: 60 Vbeta forward and 13 Jbeta reverse. Profiled with immunoSEQ multiplex PCR; TCRdb holds only in-frame clones, not every one. The sample lists more than 60,000 clones, roughly 80% occurring once. CDR3 length: 13 residues. Germline V CDR1 and CDR2: MNHEY, SVGAGI. Trimming cost V 2 bases and J 8 bases, with 12 bases left between them. This receptor was identified in a male donor in good health and CMV-seropositive. Sequencing input: PBMCs. This chain uses TRBV6-5 with TRBJ1-2; tentative D call: TRBD1 (5 bases). CDR3 residues: CASSYGGFRGYTF. The CDR3 DNA reads TGTGCCAGCAGTTACGGGGGGTTCCGAGGCTACACCTTC.